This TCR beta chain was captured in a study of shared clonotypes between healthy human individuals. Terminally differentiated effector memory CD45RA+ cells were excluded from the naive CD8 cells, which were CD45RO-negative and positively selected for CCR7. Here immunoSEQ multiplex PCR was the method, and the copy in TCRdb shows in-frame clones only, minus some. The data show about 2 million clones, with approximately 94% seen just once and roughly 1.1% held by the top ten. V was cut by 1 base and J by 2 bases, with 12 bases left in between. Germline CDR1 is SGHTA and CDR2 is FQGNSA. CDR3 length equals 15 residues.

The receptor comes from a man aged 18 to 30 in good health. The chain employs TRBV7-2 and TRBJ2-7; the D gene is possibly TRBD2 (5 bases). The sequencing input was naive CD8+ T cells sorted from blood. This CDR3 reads CASSLVSDGTYEQYF. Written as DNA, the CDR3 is TGTGCCAGCAGCTTAGTTAGCGACGGAACCTACGAGCAGTACTTC.